Each of the 6 T cell receptor beta chains below was sequenced from the same sample in a study of neoadjuvant anti-PD-1 for oral cavity cancer (dated by TCRdb to about 2021). The receptor library was made with the immunoSEQ multiplex PCR assay. TCRdb provides this immuneACCESS table in a form limited to in-frame rearrangements. Some clones are lacking; in checked studies, under half of them reflect an unresolved V gene, and why the rest are absent is not known. Recorded for this sample are some 66,000 clones; around 83% of them occurred a single time. 3% to 3.5% of the sample goes to the ten largest clones. Interpreted using the paper, the time point label stands for: before neoadjuvant nivolumab. The specimen was PBMCs, collected before nivolumab (anti-PD-1) treatment. These receptors came from a person aged 40 to 85 with oral cavity squamous cell carcinoma.

As DNA, the CDR3 is TGTGCCAGCAGCTTAGTGTTGGGGGGCACTGAAGCTTTCTTT. Translation gives CASSLVLGGTEAFF. The genes are TRBV7-2 and TRBJ1-1; D might be TRBD1 (5 bases). CDR1 and CDR2 from the germline V gene are SGHTA and FQGNSA. CDR3 length: 14 amino acids. Deletions cut 1 base from V and 4 bases from J, with 10 bases between.

This clone was counted only a few times. This chain connects TRBV7-8 to TRBJ2-3; no definite D call. The CDR3 covers 16 residues. Trimming stripped 2 bases from V and 4 bases from J, with 16 bases between. CDR1 SGHVS and CDR2 FQNEAQ come from the germline V gene. The CDR3 DNA follows: TGTGCCAGCAGCTTACCTCGGCGTTTTAAACCAGATACGCAGTATTTT. Amino acids: CASSLPRRFKPDTQYF.

The V and J genes are TRBV6-5 and TRBJ1-2, with unresolved D. The V end was cut by 0 bases, the J end by 3 bases, with 11 bases between. The CDR3 extends over 15 amino acids. Germline CDR1 MNHEY, CDR2 SVGAGI. The CDR3 spells CASSYSSNGDYGYTF. CDR3 sequence (DNA): TGTGCCAGCAGTTACTCTTCTAACGGGGACTATGGCTACACCTTC.

The J gene is TRBJ2-5, the V gene TRBV14; D may be TRBD1 (6 bases). The germline gives CDR1 SGHDN, CDR2 FVKESK. The V end lost 6 bases, the J end lost 4 bases, and 24 bases lay between the germline ends. The CDR3 runs to 17 residues. This chain's CDR3 is CASSLFFPGQVGETQYF. The CDR3 DNA reads TGTGCCAGCAGTCTTTTCTTTCCGGGACAAGTGGGAGAGACCCAGTACTTC. The full variable domain, completed using reference TRBV14 and TRBJ2-5, is EAGVTQFPSHSVIEKGQTVTLRCDPISGHDNLYWYRRVMGKEIKFLLHFVKESKQDESGMPNNRFLAERTGGTYSTLKVQPAELEDSGVYFCASSLFFPGQVGETQYFGPGTRLLVL.

This clone has just one count. The V and J genes are TRBV11-2 and TRBJ2-3, with 9 bases identical to TRBD2. Germline CDR1 reads SGHAT; CDR2 reads FQNNGV. This CDR3 spans 15 amino acids. With V trimmed by 5 bases and J by 9 bases, 12 bases remained unmatched. The CDR3 coding sequence is TGTGCCAGCAGCCCACTAGCGGGTACTTTCAGGACGCAGTATTTT. Translation gives CASSPLAGTFRTQYF.

The rearrangement links TRBV5-1 to TRBJ2-7; D possibly matches TRBD1 or TRBD2 (5 bases each). Germline assignment: CDR1 SGHRS and CDR2 YFSETQ. The CDR3 has 14 residues. Trimming pared 0 bases from V and 7 bases from J, leaving 14 bases between. CDR3 region: CASSLGGPGWEQYF. The CDR3 DNA sequence: TGCGCCAGCAGCTTGGGGGGCCCGGGGTGGGAGCAGTACTTC.